This TCR beta chain was sequenced during a study of Graves' ophthalmopathy and Graves' hyperthyroidism. Study results and caveats: Appearing in blood as well were most expanded thyroid clonotypes above 0.001 frequency.

Ten or more counts support this clonotype. Antigen: not known. The TCR beta CDR3 regions underwent amplification from RNA transcripts. HTBI primers were used in a first-round RT-PCR, which preceded a second-round multiplex PCR. TCRdb reprocessed the multiplex PCR reads via MiXCR and lists one record per CDR3 protein. The sample lists around 1,000,000 distinct CDR3 sequences; roughly two fifths were seen once. This clonotype was obtained from an adult man with Graves' hyperthyroidism. The sample was peripheral blood or thyroid tissue (not recorded which).

The CDR3 DNA reads TGCGCCAGCAGCGCTCGACAGGGGGGAACCGGGGAGCTGTTTTTT. Translated, it gives CASSARQGGTGELFF. This chain links TRBV5-1 with TRBJ2-2; 9 bases agree with TRBD1. V was pared by 4 bases and J by 5 bases, with 6 bases of the junction left unmatched. Germline values: CDR1 SGHRS, CDR2 YFSETQ. The CDR3 has 15 amino acids.